The clone carrying this T cell receptor (beta chain) was counted a few times. This specimen belongs to a study of blood T cell repertoires in COVID-19. Study-level background: Nucleic acid was either cDNA or gDNA, and it came from T cells, B-cell-depleted T cells, or PBMCs.

Participant ages covered about 18 to 100 years across about two dozen US areas. The recovered donors of Cohort 3 showed two negative PCRs, clearance, or symptom resolution. Per the original methods: Quantification of nucleated cells was approximated via reference gene primer amplification. Sequencing was performed with immunoSEQ multiplex PCR; in TCRdb, only in-frame clones are kept and a portion is missing. For V, J and clone size, that table is used; D and trimming come from the DNA. The table has roughly 500,000 clones, approximately 90% seen once. V was clipped by 6 bases and J by 0 bases, with 8 bases between them. Germline V gene sequence: CDR1 MNHNS, CDR2 SASEGT. The CDR3 is 13 residues long.

The chain uses TRBV6-1 and TRBJ1-1, with D hard to call. This receptor was obtained from a woman between 40 and 55 years old who had recovered from COVID-19. Specimen: PBMCs or T cells enriched from blood (not recorded which). CDR3 nucleotide sequence: TGTGCCAGCAGCCCCCAGATGAACACTGAAGCTTTCTTT. Translated, it gives CASSPQMNTEAFF.